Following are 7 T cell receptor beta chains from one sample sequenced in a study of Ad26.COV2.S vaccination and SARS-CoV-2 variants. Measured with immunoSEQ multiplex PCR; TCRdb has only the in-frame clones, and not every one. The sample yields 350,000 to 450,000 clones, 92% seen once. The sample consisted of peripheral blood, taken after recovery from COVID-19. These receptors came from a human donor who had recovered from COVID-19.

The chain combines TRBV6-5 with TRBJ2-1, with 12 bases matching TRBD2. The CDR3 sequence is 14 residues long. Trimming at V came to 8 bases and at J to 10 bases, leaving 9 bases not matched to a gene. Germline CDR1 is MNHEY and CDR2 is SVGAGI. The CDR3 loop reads CASGSLAGGREQFF. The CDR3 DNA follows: TGTGCCAGCGGGTCGCTAGCGGGGGGGCGAGAGCAGTTCTTC.

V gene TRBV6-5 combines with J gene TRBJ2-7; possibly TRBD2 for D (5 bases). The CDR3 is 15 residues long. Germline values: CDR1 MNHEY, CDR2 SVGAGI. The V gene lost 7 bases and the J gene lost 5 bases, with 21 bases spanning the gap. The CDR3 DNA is TGTGCCAGCAATCCCGGGGATTCCAGGAGTCACGAGCAGTACTTC. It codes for CASNPGDSRSHEQYF.

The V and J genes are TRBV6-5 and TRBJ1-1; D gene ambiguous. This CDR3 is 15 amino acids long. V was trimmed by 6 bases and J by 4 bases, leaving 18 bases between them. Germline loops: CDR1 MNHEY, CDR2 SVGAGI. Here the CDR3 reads CASSLARVGFTEAFF. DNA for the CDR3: TGTGCCAGCAGCCTCGCCCGGGTAGGGTTCACTGAAGCTTTCTTT.

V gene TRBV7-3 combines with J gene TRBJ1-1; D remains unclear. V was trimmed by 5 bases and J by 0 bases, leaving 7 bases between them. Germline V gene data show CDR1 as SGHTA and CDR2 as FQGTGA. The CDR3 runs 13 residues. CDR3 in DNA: TGTGCCAGCAGCGCCCAGATGAACACTGAAGCTTTCTTT. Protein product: CASSAQMNTEAFF.

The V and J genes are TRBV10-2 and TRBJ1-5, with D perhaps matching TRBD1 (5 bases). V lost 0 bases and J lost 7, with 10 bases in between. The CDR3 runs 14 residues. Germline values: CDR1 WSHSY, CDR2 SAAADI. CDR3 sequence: CASSESGWDQPQHF. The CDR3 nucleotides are TGCGCCAGCAGTGAGTCAGGGTGGGACCAGCCCCAGCATTTT.

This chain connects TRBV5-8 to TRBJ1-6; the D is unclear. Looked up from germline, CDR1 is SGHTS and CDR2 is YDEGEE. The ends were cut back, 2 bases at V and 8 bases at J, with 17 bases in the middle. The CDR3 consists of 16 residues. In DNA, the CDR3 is TGTGCCAGCAGCTTAGGAGAAGGGCTGGGGTATTCACCCCTCCACTTT. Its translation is CASSLGEGLGYSPLHF.

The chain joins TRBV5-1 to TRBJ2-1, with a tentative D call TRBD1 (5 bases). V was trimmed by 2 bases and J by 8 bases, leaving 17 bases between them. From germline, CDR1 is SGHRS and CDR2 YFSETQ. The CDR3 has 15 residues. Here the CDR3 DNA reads TGCGCCAGCAGCTTAGACAGTCGACTCTCGGATGAGCAGTTCTTC. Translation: CASSLDSRLSDEQFF.